Listed below are T cell receptor beta chains from one sample, sequenced in a study of blood T cell repertoires in COVID-19. The table came from immunoSEQ multiplex PCR; TCRdb's copy has only in-frame clones and leaves some out. The sample shows some 120,000 clones, less than 90% of them seen only once. Sequenced sample: peripheral blood. The receptors shown here come from a woman under 40 who had recovered from COVID-19. The CDR3 runs from the conserved cysteine through the conserved F or W. D genes are given only for firm matches. Some rows have no size entry. The others give once, few or many, or a class for an expanded clone.

D gene: .; J gene: TRBJ1-5; clone size: few; V gene: TRBV6-1; CDR3 protein: CASSEQGYNQPQHF; CDR3 DNA: TGTGCCAGCAGTGAACAGGGCTACAATCAGCCCCAGCATTTT
D gene: TRBD1; J gene: TRBJ1-2; clone size: .; V gene: TRBV6-5; CDR3 protein: CASSNRGSNYGYTF; CDR3 DNA: TGTGCCAGCAGTAACAGGGGGAGTAACTATGGCTACACCTTC
D gene: .; J gene: TRBJ2-1; clone size: .; V gene: TRBV3-1/TRBV3-2; CDR3 protein: CASSPLSAHNEQFF; CDR3 DNA: TGTGCCAGCAGCCCCCTAAGTGCCCACAATGAGCAGTTCTTC
D gene: .; J gene: TRBJ2-3; clone size: once; V gene: TRBV10-1; CDR3 protein: CASSEGLRGDTQYF; CDR3 DNA: TGCGCCAGCAGTGAAGGACTACGGGGGGATACGCAGTATTTT
D gene: TRBD2; J gene: TRBJ2-1; clone size: .; V gene: TRBV4-1; CDR3 protein: CASSQDPLRDYNNEQFF; CDR3 DNA: TGCGCCAGCAGCCAAGACCCCCTCCGGGACTACAACAATGAGCAGTTCTTC
D gene: TRBD1; J gene: TRBJ1-4; clone size: few; V gene: TRBV23-1; CDR3 protein: CASSHQDRAREKLFF; CDR3 DNA: TGCGCCAGCAGTCACCAAGACAGGGCCCGGGAAAAACTGTTTTTT
D gene: TRBD1; J gene: TRBJ1-2; clone size: .; V gene: TRBV6-6; CDR3 protein: CASSFGQGNYGYTF; CDR3 DNA: TGTGCCAGCAGTTTTGGACAGGGAAACTATGGCTACACCTTC
D gene: TRBD1; J gene: TRBJ2-5; clone size: many; V gene: TRBV24-1; CDR3 protein: CATSDAGQGALQETQYF; CDR3 DNA: TGTGCCACCAGTGATGCCGGACAGGGGGCCCTCCAAGAGACCCAGTACTTC
D gene: TRBD1; J gene: TRBJ1-2; clone size: .; V gene: TRBV20-1; CDR3 protein: CSASDRAIYGYTF; CDR3 DNA: TGCAGTGCTAGTGACAGGGCAATCTATGGCTACACCTTC
D gene: .; J gene: TRBJ2-1; clone size: once; V gene: TRBV21-1; CDR3 protein: CASSLSTPLPSGLNNEQFF; CDR3 DNA: TGTGCCAGCAGCTTATCCACCCCTCTCCCTAGCGGATTAAACAATGAGCAGTTCTTC
D gene: TRBD1; J gene: TRBJ2-1; clone size: .; V gene: TRBV9; CDR3 protein: CASSYGGQASNEQFF; CDR3 DNA: TGTGCCAGCAGTTATGGGGGACAGGCCAGCAATGAGCAGTTCTTC
D gene: .; J gene: TRBJ1-5; clone size: .; V gene: TRBV6-1; CDR3 protein: CASSELSVEQPQHF; CDR3 DNA: TGTGCCAGCAGTGAACTTAGTGTGGAGCAGCCCCAGCATTTT
D gene: TRBD2; J gene: TRBJ2-1; clone size: .; V gene: TRBV19; CDR3 protein: CASSISAGGLYNEQFF; CDR3 DNA: TGTGCCAGTAGTATTTCTGCGGGAGGGCTATACAATGAGCAGTTCTTC
D gene: .; J gene: TRBJ1-1; clone size: once; V gene: TRBV7-8; CDR3 protein: CASSLEMAGMNTEAFF; CDR3 DNA: TGTGCCAGCAGCTTAGAGATGGCAGGGATGAACACTGAAGCTTTCTTT
D gene: TRBD1; J gene: TRBJ1-2; clone size: .; V gene: TRBV5-1; CDR3 protein: CASSPVGTGRVLDGYTF; CDR3 DNA: TGCGCCAGCAGCCCGGTGGGGACAGGGAGGGTCCTGGATGGCTACACCTTC
D gene: TRBD1; J gene: TRBJ2-2; clone size: .; V gene: TRBV7-9; CDR3 protein: CASSLERTGTGELFF; CDR3 DNA: TGTGCCAGCAGCTTAGAGCGGACAGGCACCGGGGAGCTGTTTTTT
D gene: TRBD1; J gene: TRBJ1-1; clone size: .; V gene: TRBV12-5; CDR3 protein: CASGLSTGGDTEAFF; CDR3 DNA: TGTGCTAGTGGTTTGTCGACAGGGGGGGACACTGAAGCTTTCTTT
D gene: .; J gene: TRBJ1-5; clone size: .; V gene: TRBV19; CDR3 protein: CASSMGAGNQPQHF; CDR3 DNA: TGTGCCAGTAGTATGGGGGCAGGCAATCAGCCCCAGCATTTT
D gene: .; J gene: TRBJ1-1; clone size: once; V gene: TRBV7-3; CDR3 protein: CASSLEGGAEAFF; CDR3 DNA: TGTGCCAGCAGCTTAGAGGGAGGGGCTGAAGCTTTCTTT
D gene: TRBD1; J gene: TRBJ1-1; clone size: .; V gene: TRBV19; CDR3 protein: CASTPLGTAYTEAFF; CDR3 DNA: TGTGCCAGTACCCCTCTCGGGACAGCGTACACTGAAGCTTTCTTT
D gene: .; J gene: TRBJ1-2; clone size: .; V gene: TRBV7-3; CDR3 protein: CASSIGGAGGYTF; CDR3 DNA: TGTGCCAGCAGCATAGGAGGGGCCGGAGGCTACACCTTC
D gene: .; J gene: TRBJ1-1; clone size: .; V gene: TRBV3-1/TRBV3-2; CDR3 protein: CASSPFARGEAFF; CDR3 DNA: TGTGCCAGCAGCCCCTTTGCGCGTGGTGAGGCTTTCTTT
D gene: .; J gene: TRBJ1-3; clone size: .; V gene: TRBV7-9; CDR3 protein: CASSPTVSGNTIYF; CDR3 DNA: TGTGCCAGCAGCCCTACAGTCTCTGGAAACACCATATATTTT
D gene: TRBD1; J gene: TRBJ2-7; clone size: .; V gene: TRBV9; CDR3 protein: CASSYEGTGGDEQYF; CDR3 DNA: TGTGCCAGCAGCTACGAGGGGACAGGGGGCGACGAGCAGTACTTC
D gene: .; J gene: TRBJ1-1; clone size: .; V gene: TRBV10-3; CDR3 protein: CAISGGQKMNTEAFF; CDR3 DNA: TGTGCCATCAGTGGGGGACAAAAGATGAACACTGAAGCTTTCTTT
D gene: TRBD2; J gene: TRBJ2-3; clone size: .; V gene: TRBV6-4; CDR3 protein: CASSNSGGSTDTQYF; CDR3 DNA: TGTGCCAGCAGTAATAGCGGGGGGAGCACAGATACGCAGTATTTT
D gene: .; J gene: TRBJ2-1; clone size: .; V gene: TRBV29-1; CDR3 protein: CSVRRQVAYNEQFF; CDR3 DNA: TGCAGCGTTCGCCGCCAGGTGGCCTACAATGAGCAGTTCTTC
D gene: .; J gene: TRBJ1-1; clone size: few; V gene: TRBV11-2; CDR3 protein: CASSLFTGNTEAFF; CDR3 DNA: TGTGCCAGCAGCTTGTTCACAGGGAACACTGAAGCTTTCTTT
D gene: TRBD1; J gene: TRBJ2-5; clone size: .; V gene: TRBV3-1/TRBV3-2; CDR3 protein: CASSQGTGRYF; CDR3 DNA: TGTGCCAGCAGCCAAGGGACAGGGCGGTACTTC